Presented here are 32 T cell receptor beta chains from one specimen sequenced in a study of blood T cell repertoires in COVID-19. Assay: immunoSEQ multiplex PCR; the TCRdb copy retains only in-frame clones and omits some. Of approximately 260,000 clones listed, about 87% are singletons. The sequencing sample was made of peripheral blood. These receptors were taken from a woman aged 40 to 50 with acute or convalescent COVID-19.

V usage is TRBV5-1 and J usage is TRBJ1-3; TRBD1 matches 10 bases. The CDR3 has 15 residues. Germline CDR1 and CDR2: SGHRS and YFSETQ. With 0 bases clipped from V and 6 bases from J, the junction kept 3 bases outside the gene matches. The CDR3 loop reads CASSLGQGAENTIYF. The CDR3 DNA reads TGCGCCAGCAGCTTGGGACAGGGGGCAGAAAACACCATATATTTT.

This chain links TRBV11-2 with TRBJ1-1; TRBD1 agrees at 7 bases. CDR1 SGHAT and CDR2 FQNNGV come from the germline V gene. V dropped 0 bases and J dropped 3; count of bases not matched to a gene: 7. CDR3 length: 16 amino acids. CDR3 sequence reads: CASSLEVQGVHTEAFF. Written as DNA, the CDR3 is TGTGCCAGCAGCTTAGAGGTCCAGGGGGTTCACACTGAAGCTTTCTTT.

The chain links TRBV4-1 to TRBJ1-4; 8 nucleotides match TRBD1. The ends lost 4 bases at V and 8 bases at J; junction bases unmatched: 12. Germline values: CDR1 MGHRA, CDR2 YSYEKL. The CDR3 covers 16 residues. CDR3 DNA: TGCGCCAGCAGCCCGTCTCAGGGGGCCGGTTCCGAAAAACTGTTTTTT. Translating it yields CASSPSQGAGSEKLFF.

This chain joins TRBV6-5 and TRBJ1-3; D may be TRBD1 (5 bases). The ends were cut back, 5 bases at V and 6 bases at J, with 17 bases in the middle. CDR3 size: 15 residues. Germline CDR1 and CDR2: MNHEY and SVGAGI. This CDR3 reads CASSRRGAGLNTIYF. The CDR3 DNA reads TGTGCCAGCAGTAGAAGGGGCGCAGGATTAAACACCATATATTTT.

The chain carries TRBV27 and TRBJ2-1; TRBD2 agrees at 8 bases. The CDR3 totals 17 residues. V gave up 3 bases and J gave up 6 bases; unmatched junction bases: 13. Germline V gives CDR1 MNHEY, CDR2 SMNVEV (reference sequence). CDR3 in DNA: TGTGCCAGCAGTTTTTCACCCCCTAGCGGGTTTCCCAATGAGCAGTTCTTC. It translates to CASSFSPPSGFPNEQFF.

The chain combines TRBV29-1 with TRBJ2-3; D is unresolved. CDR1 is SQVTM, CDR2 ANQGSEA, per germline. The CDR3 loop spans 12 amino acids. V lost 6 bases, J lost 1 base, and 8 bases lay in between. The CDR3 loop is CSVDIRTDTQYF. The CDR3 nucleotides read TGCAGCGTCGACATCCGCACAGATACGCAGTATTTT.

The chain couples TRBV4-2 to TRBJ2-1, with 7 bases that match TRBD2. The germline gives CDR1 LGHNA, CDR2 YNFKEQ. With 7 bases clipped from V and 13 bases from J, the junction kept 19 bases outside the gene matches. The CDR3 has 15 amino acids. DNA for the CDR3: TGTGCCAGCACCCCAAGAGTTTTCGCGGGGGAGAATCAGTTCTTC. It encodes CASTPRVFAGENQFF.

This rearrangement joins TRBV27 to TRBJ1-1; D is uncertain. Trimming stripped 2 bases from V and 0 bases from J, with 16 bases between. The germline gives CDR1 MNHEY, CDR2 SMNVEV (reference sequence). This CDR3 has 17 residues. The CDR3 reads CASSLSTTTYMNTEAFF. Here the CDR3 DNA reads TGTGCCAGCAGTTTAAGTACCACGACTTACATGAACACTGAAGCTTTCTTT.

The chain recombines TRBV5-6 with TRBJ1-6, with TRBD1 as a possible D gene (6 bases). Trimming pared 2 bases from V and 18 bases from J, leaving 18 bases between. Germline V CDR1 and CDR2: SGHDT, YYEEEE. CDR3 length: 13 residues. The CDR3 nucleotides are TGTGCCAGCAGCTTATACAGGGTTGACAACCCCCACTTT. Translating gives CASSLYRVDNPHF.

The CDR3 protein is CASSLVLDYGYTF. The CDR3 DNA reads TGTGCCAGCAGTTTGGTACTAGACTATGGCTACACCTTC. The chain uses TRBV28 and TRBJ1-2; D unresolved. This CDR3 comprises 13 residues. Germline CDR1 and CDR2: MDHEN and SYDVKM. The V end lost 3 bases, the J end lost 3 bases, and 8 bases lay between the germline ends.

This rearrangement joins TRBV5-1 to TRBJ2-7; 8 bases fit TRBD1. The CDR3 is 16 amino acids. Germline V gene lookup returns CDR1 SGHRS and CDR2 YFSETQ. Trimming took 4 bases from V and 3 from J; bases not matched to a gene: 12. CDR3 sequence: CASSHSADREFYEQYV. The CDR3 region has the DNA TGCGCCAGCAGCCACTCCGCGGACAGGGAATTCTACGAGCAGTACGTC.

The chain is built from TRBV2 and TRBJ2-1, with D possibly being TRBD1 (6 bases). V shed 6 bases and J shed 4 bases, with 10 bases lying between them. The CDR3 runs 13 residues. The germline V gene encodes CDR1 SNHLY and CDR2 FYNNEI. The CDR3 spells CASSQGRYNEQFF. The CDR3 DNA sequence: TGTGCCAGCAGCCAGGGGCGGTACAATGAGCAGTTCTTC.

The chain has TRBV28 and TRBJ1-1, with D unresolved. The CDR3 consists of 12 residues. Trimming stripped 2 bases from V and 6 bases from J, with 7 bases between. Germline lookup yields CDR1 MDHEN and CDR2 SYDVKM. The CDR3 bases are TGTGCCAGCAGTTTAACGAGGGCTGAAGCTTTCTTT. Protein sequence: CASSLTRAEAFF.

This chain links TRBV19 with TRBJ1-2; 11 bases fit TRBD1. Germline V gives CDR1 LNHDA, CDR2 SQIVND (reference sequence). The CDR3 contains 13 residues. V gave up 5 bases and J gave up 6 bases; unmatched junction bases: 2. CDR3 loop: CASSSDRGHGYTF. The CDR3 DNA reads TGTGCCAGTAGTTCGGACAGGGGGCATGGCTACACCTTC.

The V and J genes are TRBV27 and TRBJ2-7; D gene ambiguous. This CDR3 is 13 amino acids long. Trimming pared 3 bases from V and 3 bases from J, leaving 9 bases between. Germline assignment: CDR1 MNHEY and CDR2 SMNVEV (reference sequence). The CDR3 DNA reads as TGTGCCAGCAGTTTGGGCCAGGACTACGAGCAGTACGTC. Amino acid sequence: CASSLGQDYEQYV.

The chain has TRBV18 and TRBJ1-1; the D gene is possibly TRBD1 (5 bases). The CDR3 covers 13 residues. V lost 6 bases and J 2 bases, leaving 10 bases between the germline ends. Germline V gives CDR1 KGHSH, CDR2 LQKENI. In nucleotides, the CDR3 is TGTGCCAGCTCTGCAGGGTCTAACACTGAAGCTTTCTTT. Protein product: CASSAGSNTEAFF.

The gene calls are TRBV28 and TRBJ1-5; possibly TRBD1 for D (6 bases). Looked up from germline, CDR1 is MDHEN and CDR2 is SYDVKM. This CDR3 has 15 amino acids. V was cut by 5 bases and J by 0 bases, with 11 bases left in between. CDR3 residues: CASSILDSSNQPQHF. The CDR3 DNA sequence: TGTGCCAGCAGTATCCTGGACAGTAGCAATCAGCCCCAGCATTTT.

The V call is TRBV6-5, the J call TRBJ2-1; the D is unclear. The CDR3 covers 13 residues. In germline, CDR1 is MNHEY, CDR2 SVGAGI. This chain's CDR3 is CATFQVSYNEQFF. The CDR3 bases are TGTGCGACATTCCAGGTTTCCTACAATGAGCAGTTCTTC.

The chain is built from TRBV3-1 (or the pseudogene TRBV3-2) and TRBJ1-5, with a possible D match to TRBD1 (6 bases). Germline V CDR1 and CDR2: LGHDT, YNNKEL (reference sequence). The CDR3 length is 15 residues. V lost 1 base to trimming and J lost 4 bases, with 11 bases between them. The CDR3 loop is CASSQGQGQNQPQHF. CDR3 nucleotides: TGTGCCAGCAGCCAAGGGCAGGGGCAAAATCAGCCCCAGCATTTT.

The J gene is TRBJ1-2, the V gene TRBV2, with TRBD1 matching 10 bases. Germline V gene sequence: CDR1 SNHLY, CDR2 FYNNEI. The CDR3 is 14 residues long. J was trimmed by 2 bases and V by 5 bases; bases with no gene match: 2. The CDR3 region has the DNA TGTGCCAGCAGTCCGGGACAGGGGAACTATGGCTACACCTTC. It specifies CASSPGQGNYGYTF.

The chain links TRBV6-5 to TRBJ1-1; no clear D. Germline V gene sequence: CDR1 MNHEY, CDR2 SVGAGI. The germline V and J ends were trimmed by 5 bases and 1 base, with 8 bases remaining between them. The CDR3 consists of 13 residues. CDR3: CASSPTSNTEAFF. The CDR3 bases are TGTGCCAGCAGTCCGACATCGAACACTGAAGCTTTCTTT.

Worth noting for this clone: The sample carries other DNA sequences with the same CDR3. This sequence joins TRBV2 and TRBJ1-5; 8 positions agree with TRBD1. Looked up from germline, CDR1 is SNHLY and CDR2 is FYNNEI. The CDR3 extends over 15 amino acids. The V gene end was trimmed by 6 bases and the J gene end by 2 bases; junction bases not matched to a gene: 6. CDR3 region: CASSSTGVGNQPQHF. As DNA, the CDR3 is TGTGCCAGCAGCTCGACAGGGGTAGGCAATCAGCCCCAGCATTTT.

The chain recombines TRBV6-2 or TRBV6-3 with TRBJ1-1; 8 bases agree with TRBD1. The CDR3 is 14 amino acids. Germline values: CDR1 MNHEY, CDR2 SVGEGT. The junction had 5 bases not matched to a gene; V was cut back by 5 bases and J by 3 bases. The CDR3 sequence: CASSPTGEYTEAFF. In DNA, the CDR3 is TGTGCCAGCAGTCCGACAGGGGAGTACACTGAAGCTTTCTTT.

This sequence joins TRBV30 and TRBJ2-7; the match to TRBD1 covers 7 bases. Losses at the gene ends were 5 bases for V and 5 bases for J; bases not matched to a gene: 6. The CDR3 runs 12 residues. Germline values: CDR1 GTSNPN, CDR2 SVGIG (reference sequence). CDR3: CAWGRGNHEQYV. The DNA of the CDR3 is TGTGCCTGGGGCAGGGGGAATCACGAGCAGTACGTC.

The V and J genes are TRBV25-1 and TRBJ1-1; no definite D call. The CDR3 totals 14 residues. Trimming left V 3 bases short and J 4 bases short, with 12 bases between. Germline loops: CDR1 MGHDK, CDR2 SYGVNS. The CDR3 loop reads CASSDGYVGTEAFF. For the CDR3, the DNA is TGTGCCAGCAGTGACGGGTATGTAGGCACTGAAGCTTTCTTT. Using reference TRBV25-1 and TRBJ1-1 for the parts outside the CDR3, the full variable domain is EADIYQTPRYLVIGTGKKITLECSQTMGHDKMYWYQQDPGMELHLIHYSYGVNSTEKGDLSSESTVSRIRTEHFPLTLESARPSHTSQYLCASSDGYVGTEAFFGQGTRLTVV.

CDR3 in amino acids: CASSLGGWSARGEHGYTF. CDR3 nucleotide sequence: TGTGCCAGCAGCTTAGGGGGTTGGTCCGCCAGGGGTGAACACGGCTACACCTTC. The chain recombines TRBV7-9 with TRBJ1-2, with D tentatively TRBD1 (6 bases). CDR1 and CDR2 from the germline V gene are SEHNR and FQNEAQ (reference sequence). The V end lost 1 base, the J end lost 8 bases, and 26 bases lay between the germline ends. The length of the CDR3 is 18 residues. Full variable domain (outside the CDR3, taken from reference TRBV7-9 and TRBJ1-2): DTGVSQNPRHKITKRGQNVTFRCDPISEHNRLYWYRQTLGQGPEFLTYFQNEAQLEKSRLLSDRFSAERPKGSFSTLEIQRTEQGDSAMYLCASSLGGWSARGEHGYTFGSGTRLTVV.

The chain has TRBV7-3 and TRBJ1-2; D is unresolved. Per germline, CDR1 SGHTA and CDR2 FQGTGA. V was trimmed by 4 bases and J by 1 base, leaving 7 bases between them. This CDR3 is built from 13 residues. The CDR3 DNA is TGTGCCAGCAGCTCCGGGAATAACTATGGCTACACCTTC. Amino acids: CASSSGNNYGYTF.

This clone is a singleton in its sample. This chain links TRBV27 with TRBJ2-5; TRBD2 matches at 7 bases. CDR3 length equals 15 residues. V dropped 7 bases and J dropped 2; count of bases not matched to a gene: 10. In germline, CDR1 is MNHEY, CDR2 SMNVEV (reference sequence). Here the CDR3 DNA reads TGTGCCAGCACCTCGGGGGGACGAGGACAAGAGACCCAGTACTTC. It yields the protein CASTSGGRGQETQYF.

The chain carries TRBV3-1 (or the pseudogene TRBV3-2) and TRBJ1-2; D is uncertain. This CDR3 comprises 14 residues. Per germline, CDR1 LGHDT and CDR2 YNNKEL (reference sequence). The V end lost 0 bases, the J end lost 3 bases, and 8 bases lay between the germline ends. CDR3 sequence: CASSQDQEDYGYTF. CDR3 coding DNA: TGTGCCAGCAGCCAAGATCAGGAGGACTATGGCTACACCTTC.

A single count supports this clone. The rearrangement uses TRBV7-6 and TRBJ2-1; 10 nucleotides match TRBD1. This CDR3 spans 16 amino acids. CDR1 is SGHVS, CDR2 FNYEAQ, per germline. V shed 7 bases and J 4 bases; nucleotides not matched to a gene: 10. CDR3 residues: CASTEGGQGMYNEQFF. CDR3 DNA: TGTGCCAGCACCGAGGGGGGACAGGGGATGTACAATGAGCAGTTCTTC.

V gene TRBV10-3 combines with J gene TRBJ2-5, with TRBD1 identical over 9 bases. The CDR3 is 15 amino acids. CDR1 ENHRY and CDR2 SYGVKD come from the germline V gene. V was pared by 1 base and J by 3 bases, with 3 bases of the junction left unmatched. The DNA for the CDR3 is TGTGCCATCAGTGAGTGGACAGGGGAAGAAGAGACCCAGTACTTC. Protein: CAISEWTGEEETQYF.

The chain combines TRBV19 with TRBJ1-1, with a tentative D call TRBD1 (6 bases). In germline, CDR1 is LNHDA, CDR2 SQIVND (reference sequence). The CDR3 loop spans 13 amino acids. Trimming stripped 5 bases from V and 2 bases from J, with 9 bases between. The CDR3 region has the DNA TGTGCCAGTAGTGTGACAGGAAACACTGAAGCTTTCTTT. Its translation is CASSVTGNTEAFF.